The 10 T cell receptor beta chains listed next were all sequenced from one sample in a study of CD8 T cells in Susac syndrome. After extraction with the RNeasy kit, about 0.5 to 1 ug of the RNA was reverse transcribed using random hexamers. TCRdb independently ran MiXCR on the immunoSEQ multiplex PCR reads; one entry per CDR3 protein. Here the sample spans approximately 130,000 distinct CDR3 sequences, roughly 89% being singletons. Sequencing was done on a sample of CD8+ T cells from PBMCs. Source of these receptors: a human donor with multiple sclerosis.

This clonotype appeared once. The chain carries TRBV5-4 and TRBJ1-1; the D is unclear. The CDR3 spans 14 residues. V was clipped by 2 bases and J by 4 bases, with 12 bases between them. Germline V gives CDR1 SGHNT, CDR2 YYREEE (reference sequence). The CDR3 loop is CASSFSTGLTEAFF. CDR3 sequence (DNA): TGTGCCAGCAGCTTCTCCACTGGGCTCACTGAAGCTTTCTTT.

This chain links TRBV13 with TRBJ2-7, with D perhaps TRBD2 (6 bases). The CDR3 has 15 residues. The germline gives CDR1 PRHDT, CDR2 FYEKMQ (reference sequence). V was pared by 5 bases and J by 4 bases, with 18 bases between. As DNA, the CDR3 is TGTGCCAGCAGCGGACTCGGAGGGCAAAGTTACGAGCAGTACTTC. This translates into CASSGLGGQSYEQYF.

The CDR3 region is CASSSWGELVNEQFF. DNA of the CDR3: TGTGCCAGCAGTTCCTGGGGGGAGTTGGTGAATGAGCAGTTCTTC. This rearrangement joins TRBV6-5 to TRBJ2-1; the D gene is possibly TRBD2 (6 bases). Germline V lookup: CDR1 MNHEY, CDR2 SVGAGI. Trimming took 4 bases from V and 7 from J, leaving 17 bases between them. This CDR3 contains 15 residues.

The rearrangement joins TRBV20-1 to TRBJ1-2; a possible D gene is TRBD1 (6 bases). V was pared by 1 base and J by 4 bases, with 16 bases between. The CDR3 is made up of 15 amino acids. Germline CDR1 is DFQATT and CDR2 is SNEGSKA (reference sequence). The CDR3 nucleotides read TGCAGTGCTAGAGTAGGGGGGGTATACGGCTATGGCTACACCTTC. It encodes CSARVGGVYGYGYTF.

The V and J genes are TRBV20-1 and TRBJ2-2; 11 bases map to TRBD2. This CDR3 spans 14 amino acids. CDR1 is DFQATT, CDR2 SNEGSKA, per germline (reference sequence). The V segment lost 5 bases and the J segment 3 bases; nucleotides outside the gene matches: 2. CDR3 loop: CSALAGGYTGELFF. DNA of the CDR3: TGCAGTGCTTTAGCGGGAGGGTACACCGGGGAGCTGTTTTTT.

The chain couples TRBV20-1 to TRBJ2-5, with D possibly being TRBD2 (6 bases). The CDR3 length is 13 residues. V was cut by 3 bases and J by 3 bases, with 11 bases left in between. Germline V gives CDR1 DFQATT, CDR2 SNEGSKA (reference sequence). CDR3 DNA: TGCAGTGCTAGCGGGACTTTGAAAGAGACCCAGTACTTC. It translates to CSASGTLKETQYF.

This rearrangement joins TRBV20-1 to TRBJ2-2, with TRBD1 matching over 11 bases. V shed 1 base and J 6 bases; nucleotides not matched to a gene: 4. Germline CDR1 and CDR2: DFQATT and SNEGSKA (reference sequence). The CDR3 extends over 15 amino acids. CDR3 region: CSARVRDRGAGELFF. The CDR3 nucleotides read TGCAGTGCTAGAGTTCGGGACAGGGGGGCCGGGGAGCTGTTTTTT.

This rearrangement joins TRBV15 to TRBJ1-3; D is unclear. V gave up 9 bases and J gave up 0 bases, with 12 bases separating them. Per the germline V gene, CDR1 is LNHNV and CDR2 is YYDKDF (reference sequence). This CDR3 comprises 14 residues. CDR3 amino acids: CATTDGSSGNTIYF. The DNA for the CDR3 is TGTGCCACGACGGACGGGAGCTCTGGAAACACCATATATTTT.

This chain joins TRBV27 and TRBJ2-1; D may be TRBD1 or TRBD2 (5 bases each). V was shortened by 2 bases and J by 12 bases, with 17 bases between the two germline ends. This CDR3 contains 14 residues. Germline values: CDR1 MNHEY, CDR2 SMNVEV (reference sequence). The CDR3 coding sequence is TGTGCCAGCAGTTTAAGGGGAAGCGGAGCCCCGCAGTTCTTC. As protein: CASSLRGSGAPQFF.

The J gene is TRBJ2-1, the V gene TRBV19; D gene ambiguous. The CDR3 has 13 amino acids. CDR1 is LNHDA and CDR2 is SQIVND in the germline V gene (reference sequence). V lost 5 bases and J 4 bases, leaving 9 bases between the germline ends. The CDR3 coding sequence is TGTGCCAGTAGTCCGACCGTTTACAATGAGCAGTTCTTC. It encodes CASSPTVYNEQFF.